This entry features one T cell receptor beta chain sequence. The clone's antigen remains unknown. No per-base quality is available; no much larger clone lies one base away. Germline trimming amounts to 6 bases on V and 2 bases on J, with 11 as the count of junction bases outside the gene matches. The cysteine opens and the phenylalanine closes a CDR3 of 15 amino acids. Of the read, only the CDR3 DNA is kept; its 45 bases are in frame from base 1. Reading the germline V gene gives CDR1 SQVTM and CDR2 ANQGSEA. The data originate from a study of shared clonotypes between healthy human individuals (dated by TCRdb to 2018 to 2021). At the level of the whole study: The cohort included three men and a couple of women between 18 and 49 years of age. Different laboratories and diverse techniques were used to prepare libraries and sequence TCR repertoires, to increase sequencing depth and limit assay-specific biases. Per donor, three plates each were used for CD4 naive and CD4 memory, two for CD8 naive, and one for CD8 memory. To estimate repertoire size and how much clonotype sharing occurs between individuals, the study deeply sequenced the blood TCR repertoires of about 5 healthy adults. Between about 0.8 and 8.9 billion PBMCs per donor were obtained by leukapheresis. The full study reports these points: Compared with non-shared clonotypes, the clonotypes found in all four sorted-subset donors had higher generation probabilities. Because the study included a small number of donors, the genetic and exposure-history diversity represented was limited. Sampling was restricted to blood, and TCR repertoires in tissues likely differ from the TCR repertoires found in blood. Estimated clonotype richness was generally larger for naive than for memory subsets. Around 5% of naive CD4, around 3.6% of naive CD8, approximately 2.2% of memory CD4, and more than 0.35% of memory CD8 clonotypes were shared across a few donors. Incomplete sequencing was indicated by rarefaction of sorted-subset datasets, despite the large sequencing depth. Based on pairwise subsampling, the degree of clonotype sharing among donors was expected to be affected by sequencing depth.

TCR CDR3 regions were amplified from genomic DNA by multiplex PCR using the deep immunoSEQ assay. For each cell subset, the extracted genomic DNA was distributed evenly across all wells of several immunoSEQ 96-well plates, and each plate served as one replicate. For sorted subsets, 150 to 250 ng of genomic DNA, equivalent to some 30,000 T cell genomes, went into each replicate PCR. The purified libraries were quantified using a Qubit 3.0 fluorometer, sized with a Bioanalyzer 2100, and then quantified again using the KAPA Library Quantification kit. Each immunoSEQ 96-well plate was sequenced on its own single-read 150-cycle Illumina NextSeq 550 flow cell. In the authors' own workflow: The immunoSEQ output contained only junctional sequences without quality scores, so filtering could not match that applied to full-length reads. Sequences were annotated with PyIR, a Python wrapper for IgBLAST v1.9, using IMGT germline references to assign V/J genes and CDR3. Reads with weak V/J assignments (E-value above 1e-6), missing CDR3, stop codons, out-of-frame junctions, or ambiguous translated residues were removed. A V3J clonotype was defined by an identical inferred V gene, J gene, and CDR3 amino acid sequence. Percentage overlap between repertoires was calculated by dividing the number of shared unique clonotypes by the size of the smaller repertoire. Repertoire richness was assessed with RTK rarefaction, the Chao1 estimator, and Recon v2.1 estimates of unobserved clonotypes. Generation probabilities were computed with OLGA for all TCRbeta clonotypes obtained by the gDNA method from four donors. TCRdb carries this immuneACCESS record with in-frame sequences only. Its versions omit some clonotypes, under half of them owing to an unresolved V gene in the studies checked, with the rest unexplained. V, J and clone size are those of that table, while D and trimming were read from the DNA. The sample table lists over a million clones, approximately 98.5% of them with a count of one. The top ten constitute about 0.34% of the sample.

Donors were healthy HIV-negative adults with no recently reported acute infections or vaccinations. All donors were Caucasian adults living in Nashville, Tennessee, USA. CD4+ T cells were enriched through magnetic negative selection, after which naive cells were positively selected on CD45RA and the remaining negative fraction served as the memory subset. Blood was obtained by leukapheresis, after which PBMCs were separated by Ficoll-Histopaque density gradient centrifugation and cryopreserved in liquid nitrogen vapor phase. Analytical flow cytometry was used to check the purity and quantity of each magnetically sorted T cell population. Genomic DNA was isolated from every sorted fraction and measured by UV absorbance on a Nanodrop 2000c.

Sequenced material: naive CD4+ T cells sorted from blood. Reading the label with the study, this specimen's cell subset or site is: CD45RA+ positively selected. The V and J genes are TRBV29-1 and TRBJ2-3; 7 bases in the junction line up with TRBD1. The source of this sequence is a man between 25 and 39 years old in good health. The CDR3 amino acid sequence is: CSVQSYRGSTDTQYF. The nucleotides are TGCAGCGTGCAAAGTTACAGGGGTTCCACAGATACGCAGTATTTT.